These T cell receptor beta chains were read from a single sample in a study of T cells in Graves' hyperthyroidism and ophthalmopathy. TCRdb re-analysed the multiplex PCR reads in MiXCR, keeping a single row per CDR3 protein. The sample includes 500,000 to 650,000 distinct CDR3 sequences, less than 20% of them seen just once. The sequenced sample was blood. The receptor source for this set is a man in his forties or fifties with Graves' ophthalmopathy. Each CDR3 is given with its conserved first and last residue. D genes are given only for firm matches. For some rows the clone size is stated as once, few or many, or as a class when expanded; others skip it.

>-|TRBJ2-3|-|TRBV7-9
CASSPRTISTDTQYF
TGTGCCAGCAGCCCGCGAACAATTAGCACAGATACGCAGTATTTT
>TRBD2|TRBJ2-3|many|TRBV28
CASSLLAGPNTQYF
TGTGCCAGCAGTTTATTAGCGGGCCCGAATACGCAGTATTTT
>TRBD2|TRBJ2-1|-|TRBV6-6
CASSYSITSGSGEQFF
TGTGCCAGCAGTTACTCGATTACTAGCGGGAGTGGAGAGCAGTTCTTC
>-|TRBJ2-1|-|TRBV13
CASSALGQSYNEQFF
TGTGCCAGCAGCGCCCTCGGACAGTCCTACAATGAGCAGTTCTTC
>TRBD2|TRBJ2-1|-|TRBV5-1
CASSLGTSGYVKFF
TGCGCCAGCAGCTTGGGGACTAGCGGGTACGTTAAGTTCTTC
>TRBD2|TRBJ2-3|-|TRBV9
CASSASGSLGTDTQYF
TGTGCCAGCAGCGCCAGCGGGAGTCTTGGCACAGATACGCAGTATTTT
>-|TRBJ1-1|many|TRBV2
CASSLRDGTEAFF
TGTGCCAGCAGTCTCCGAGATGGCACTGAAGCTTTCTTT
>-|TRBJ1-4|-|TRBV10-3
CAISESRGNNEKLFF
TGTGCCATCAGTGAGTCGCGAGGGAATAATGAAAAACTGTTTTTT
>TRBD2|TRBJ2-3|few|TRBV12-3/TRBV12-4
CASSKPGLAATDTQYF
TGTGCCAGCAGTAAACCGGGACTAGCTGCCACAGATACGCAGTATTTT
>-|TRBJ2-5|few|TRBV15
CATSRDKARQETQYF
TGTGCCACCAGCAGAGACAAAGCCCGCCAAGAGACCCAGTACTTC
>TRBD1|TRBJ1-4|few|TRBV30
CAWSGYPRQGRSVKEKLFF
TGTGCCTGGAGTGGTTACCCCCGACAGGGAAGGAGCGTTAAGGAAAAACTGTTTTTT
>TRBD2|TRBJ2-7|many|TRBV11-3
CASSLVLAGEPGEQYF
TGTGCCAGCAGCTTGGTTTTAGCGGGAGAACCCGGCGAGCAGTACTTC
>TRBD2|TRBJ2-3|few|TRBV7-3
CASSLSAGTSGSFTDTQYF
TGTGCCAGCAGCCTCTCAGCCGGGACTAGCGGGAGTTTTACAGATACGCAGTATTTT
>-|TRBJ1-2|-|TRBV24-1
CATSEGSGYTF
TGTGCCACCAGCGAGGGGAGTGGCTACACCTTC
>TRBD2|TRBJ2-1|many|TRBV2
CASYGLAGNNEQFF
TGTGCCAGCTACGGACTAGCGGGAAACAATGAGCAGTTCTTC
>TRBD2|TRBJ2-1|few|TRBV7-9
CASSPIGRLVYNEQFF
TGTGCCAGCAGCCCGATCGGGAGGTTAGTCTACAATGAGCAGTTCTTC
>TRBD2|TRBJ2-1|-|TRBV7-6
CASSSPGTSGRYNEQFF
TGTGCCAGCAGCTCACCCGGGACTAGCGGGAGATACAATGAGCAGTTCTTC
>TRBD2|TRBJ2-1|-|TRBV9
CASSGQTSGPYNEQFF
TGTGCCAGCAGCGGCCAGACTAGCGGACCGTACAATGAGCAGTTCTTC
>TRBD1|TRBJ2-7|-|TRBV27
CASSFGTGPFEQYF
TGTGCCAGCAGTTTTGGGACAGGGCCCTTCGAGCAGTACTTC
>TRBD1|TRBJ1-2|few|TRBV24-1
CATSEPGTEYGYTF
TGTGCCACCAGTGAACCCGGGACAGAATATGGCTACACCTTC
>-|TRBJ2-1|few|TRBV28
CASSFLGGDNEQFF
TGTGCCAGCAGCTTCCTAGGCGGAGACAATGAGCAGTTCTTC
>-|TRBJ2-1|-|TRBV2
CASTQGPRLGQFF
TGTGCCAGCACTCAGGGACCACGTTTAGGGCAGTTCTTC
>TRBD2|TRBJ2-3|-|TRBV6-1
CASSTRTSGGDTQYF
TGTGCCAGCAGTACCAGGACTAGCGGGGGGGATACGCAGTATTTT
>TRBD1|TRBJ2-1|-|TRBV6-1
CASRQGVTYNEQFF
TGTGCCAGTAGACAGGGTGTGACCTACAATGAGCAGTTCTTC
>TRBD2|TRBJ2-2|-|TRBV12-3/TRBV12-4
CASRPRLAGGLTGELFF
TGTGCCAGCAGACCCCGCCTAGCGGGGGGGCTAACCGGGGAGCTGTTCTTT
>-|TRBJ2-5|many|TRBV27
CASSTRGQETQYF
TGTGCCAGCTCCACTAGGGGCCAAGAGACCCAGTACTTC
>-|TRBJ2-2|-|TRBV6-1
CASSSGTPMSGGELFF
TGTGCCAGCAGTTCCGGGACTCCCATGTCAGGCGGGGAGCTGTTTTTT
>TRBD1|TRBJ1-2|many|TRBV7-8
CASSLEGTGAGGYTF
TGTGCCAGCAGCTTAGAAGGGACAGGGGCTGGTGGCTACACCTTC
>-|TRBJ2-1|-|TRBV6-1
CAMRGIRNNEQFF
TGTGCCATGAGGGGAATAAGGAACAATGAGCAGTTCTTC
>-|TRBJ2-6|few|TRBV6-1
CASSVAKSGANVLTF
TGTGCCAGCAGCGTCGCGAAGTCTGGGGCCAACGTCCTGACTTTC
>-|TRBJ1-1|few|TRBV7-8
CASSLVLGAFF
TGTGCCAGCAGCTTAGTCCTCGGGGCTTTCTTT
>TRBD1|TRBJ1-1|few|TRBV2
CASSERSGGNTEAFF
TGTGCCAGCAGTGAACGGTCAGGGGGGAACACTGAAGCTTTCTTT
>-|TRBJ1-1|few|TRBV7-9
CASRPGTGGGWVEAFF
TGTGCCAGCAGGCCGGGGACGGGAGGTGGATGGGTTGAAGCTTTCTTT
>-|TRBJ2-7|many|TRBV20-1
CSARLSQGNYEQYF
TGCAGTGCTAGGTTAAGTCAGGGGAACTACGAGCAGTACTTC
>-|TRBJ1-5|few|TRBV2
CASRYMWDQPQHF
TGTGCCAGCAGGTACATGTGGGATCAGCCCCAGCATTTT
>-|TRBJ1-1|many|TRBV5-8
CASIRRSNTEAFF
TGTGCCAGCATTCGCCGCAGTAACACTGAAGCTTTCTTT
>-|TRBJ1-1|many|TRBV6-1
CATGRDTYTEAFF
TGTGCCACCGGCCGGGACACATACACTGAAGCTTTCTTT
>-|TRBJ2-7|many|TRBV5-1
CASSPGPGDGAEQYF
TGCGCCAGCAGCCCGGGGCCGGGGGACGGTGCGGAGCAGTACTTC
>-|TRBJ2-7|few|TRBV3-1
CASSQAGRSYEQYF
TGTGCCAGCAGCCAAGCGGGCCGTTCCTACGAGCAGTACTTC